Below are 10 T cell receptor beta chains sequenced from a single sample in a study of graft-versus-host responses after intestinal transplantation. Graft samples were processed, releasing intraepithelial and lamina propria lymphocytes. Using immunoSEQ multiplex PCR, the repertoire was profiled, and TCRdb retains in-frame clones only, with some absent. The table shows around 35,000 clones, with about 90% occurring only once. The input for sequencing was ileum tissue, taken approximately 210 days after intestinal transplant. The origin of the receptors is a human patient who received an intestinal transplant, so some T cells may come from the graft donor.

The gene calls are TRBV15 and TRBJ2-1, with D perhaps TRBD2 (6 bases). CDR1 and CDR2 (germline): LNHNV, YYDKDF (reference sequence). This CDR3 is 15 amino acids long. Trimming cost V 0 bases and J 2 bases, with 8 bases left between them. CDR3 nucleotides: TGTGCCACCAGCAGAGATGGAGGGCCCTACAATGAGCAGTTCTTC. Translation gives CATSRDGGPYNEQFF.

This chain connects TRBV5-3 to TRBJ1-2; the D gene is possibly TRBD1 (5 bases). TRBV5-3 is an ORF; its function is uncertain. Trimming pared 4 bases from V and 6 bases from J, leaving 13 bases between. CDR3 length: 13 residues. This CDR3 is CARSPWTRDGYTF. CDR3 coding DNA: TGTGCCAGAAGCCCATGGACACGTGATGGCTACACCTTC.

The chain has TRBV25-1 and TRBJ2-4, with D maybe TRBD2 (5 bases). CDR1 MGHDK and CDR2 SYGVNS come from the germline V gene. The CDR3 sequence is 16 residues long. V dropped 1 base and J dropped 9 bases, with 19 bases sitting between them. The CDR3 region has the DNA TGTGCCAGCAGTGAATGGACCCGGGGATGGGAAAGCATTCAGTACTTC. Its protein product is CASSEWTRGWESIQYF.

This chain joins TRBV27 and TRBJ2-2; D possibly corresponds to TRBD2 (6 bases). V lost 7 bases and J 7 bases, leaving 16 bases between the germline ends. The CDR3 consists of 14 residues. Germline values: CDR1 MNHEY, CDR2 SMNVEV (reference sequence). The CDR3 region is CASKETLGSGELFF. In DNA form, the CDR3 reads TGTGCCAGCAAGGAGACCCTCGGGAGCGGGGAGCTGTTTTTT.

The chain couples TRBV29-1 to TRBJ2-1; TRBD2 matches at 9 bases. With 5 bases clipped from V and 7 bases from J, the junction kept 9 bases outside the gene matches. Germline lookup yields CDR1 SQVTM and CDR2 ANQGSEA. The CDR3 contains 14 residues. CDR3 in amino acids: CSVPSAGGPNEQFF. The DNA for the CDR3 is TGCAGCGTTCCCTCGGCGGGGGGGCCGAATGAGCAGTTCTTC.

CDR3 loop: CASSRTNEQFF. The CDR3 DNA follows: TGTGCCAGTAGTCGTACCAATGAGCAGTTCTTC. J is TRBJ2-1 and V is TRBV19; no clear D. Germline values: CDR1 LNHDA, CDR2 SQIVND (reference sequence). V lost 5 bases to trimming and J lost 6 bases, with 5 bases between them. This CDR3 spans 11 amino acids.

This clone is a singleton in its sample. The rearrangement uses TRBV4-1 and TRBJ2-5, with D perhaps TRBD1 (6 bases). The CDR3 loop spans 13 amino acids. V shed 0 bases and J shed 14 bases, with 16 bases lying between them. The germline gives CDR1 MGHRA, CDR2 YSYEKL. CDR3 sequence: CASSQDPQRGRYF. In DNA form, the CDR3 reads TGCGCCAGCAGCCAAGATCCCCAAAGGGGGAGATACTTC.

V is TRBV11-2 and J is TRBJ1-3, with D uncertain. The CDR3 loop spans 14 amino acids. The germline CDR1 and CDR2 sequences are SGHAT and FQNNGV. V was shortened by 1 base and J by 0 bases, with 4 bases between the two germline ends. Here the CDR3 reads CASSLVGSGNTIYF. CDR3 in DNA: TGTGCCAGCAGCTTAGTGGGCTCTGGAAACACCATATATTTT.

The J gene is TRBJ2-7, the V gene TRBV28, with TRBD2 matching over 10 bases. The CDR3 extends over 15 amino acids. Germline-derived CDR1 and CDR2 are MDHEN and SYDVKM. V lost 6 bases to trimming and J lost 2 bases; unmatched junction nucleotides: 7. The CDR3 DNA follows: TGTGCCAGCAGGGCCCAAGCGGGAGGGGCCTACGAGCAGTACTTC. This codes for CASRAQAGGAYEQYF.

V and J are TRBV7-6 and TRBJ2-5; D remains unclear. The germline gives CDR1 SGHVS, CDR2 FNYEAQ. The CDR3 sequence is 14 residues long. The V gene lost 0 bases and the J gene lost 5 bases, with 10 bases spanning the gap. CDR3 sequence reads: CASSLAVRQETQYF. The CDR3 bases are TGTGCCAGCAGCTTAGCGGTCCGCCAGGAGACCCAGTACTTC.